These T cell receptor beta chains were read from a single sample in a study of cytomegalovirus exposure and HLA in healthy donors. Produced via immunoSEQ multiplex PCR; TCRdb's table is partial and in-frame only. This sample contains 85,000 to 90,000 clones. The specimen was PBMCs. The receptors were sampled from a man aged 50-59 years in good health and CMV-seropositive. Each CDR3 is given with its conserved first and last residue. Each record gives: J gene, V gene, D gene, CDR3 protein, CDR3 DNA. The D gene is left open where the match is weak.

TRBJ2-1 TRBV25-1 - CASSETSSYNEQFF TGTGCCAGCAGTGAAACTAGCTCCTACAATGAGCAGTTCTTC
TRBJ1-1 TRBV4-2 TRBD1 CASSSPDRVNTEAFF TGTGCCAGCAGCTCCCCGGACAGGGTTAACACTGAAGCTTTCTTT
TRBJ1-5 TRBV29-1 - CSVRTPNQPQHF TGCAGCGTACGGACTCCCAATCAGCCCCAGCATTTT
TRBJ2-1 TRBV4-3 TRBD2 CASSQGLAGGVNEQFF TGCGCCAGCAGCCAAGGCCTAGCGGGAGGGGTCAATGAGCAGTTCTTC
TRBJ2-2 TRBV28 TRBD1 CASSSGTGKIPGELFF TGTGCCAGCAGTTCCGGGACAGGGAAGATTCCCGGGGAGCTGTTTTTT
TRBJ2-1 TRBV27 - CASNSNEQFF TGTGCCTCCAATTCCAATGAGCAGTTCTTC
TRBJ1-1 TRBV25-1 - CASSVSQVNTEAFF TGTGCCAGCAGTGTCTCACAGGTGAACACTGAAGCTTTCTTT
TRBJ2-5 TRBV30 TRBD2 CACGLAGGVETQYF TGTGCCTGTGGACTAGCGGGAGGTGTTGAGACCCAGTACTTC
TRBJ2-2 TRBV11-2 TRBD2 CASRGLAGLTGELFF TGTGCCAGCAGAGGACTAGCGGGCCTCACCGGGGAGCTGTTTTTT
TRBJ1-2 TRBV14 TRBD1 CASSPRDRVYGYTF TGTGCCAGCAGCCCCCGGGACAGGGTCTATGGCTACACCTTC
TRBJ1-5 TRBV6-5 - CASSAGYSNQPQHF TGTGCCAGCAGTGCAGGTTATAGCAATCAGCCCCAGCATTTT
TRBJ2-1 TRBV9 - CASSKDSSSYNEQFF TGTGCCAGCAGCAAAGACAGTAGCTCCTACAATGAGCAGTTCTTC
TRBJ2-1 TRBV30 TRBD2 CAGFMTSGRVASYNEQFF TGTGCCGGGTTCATGACTAGCGGGAGAGTTGCCTCCTACAATGAGCAGTTCTTC
TRBJ1-2 TRBV5-6 TRBD1 CASSDGQGAPHGYTF TGTGCCAGCAGCGATGGACAGGGGGCCCCTCATGGCTACACCTTC
TRBJ1-4 TRBV19 TRBD1 CASGEQGATKLFF TGTGCCAGTGGGGAACAGGGGGCAACAAAACTGTTTTTT
TRBJ2-1 TRBV18 TRBD2 CASSPPSLASYNEQFF TGTGCCAGCTCACCACCGTCACTAGCGAGTTACAATGAGCAGTTCTTC
TRBJ1-1 TRBV6-5 - CASSYSVESTEAFF TGTGCCAGCAGTTACTCTGTTGAGAGTACTGAAGCTTTCTTT
TRBJ2-1 TRBV13 - CASSLSVYNEQFF TGTGCCAGCAGCTTATCTGTCTACAATGAGCAGTTCTTC
TRBJ1-4 TRBV5-1 - CASTYQDRSREKLFF TGCGCCAGCACCTATCAAGACAGGTCTCGGGAAAAACTGTTTTTT
TRBJ2-1 TRBV6-5 - CASSYTRGYNEQFF TGTGCCAGCAGTTACACTCGGGGATACAATGAGCAGTTCTTC
TRBJ2-1 TRBV4-3 - CASSQMIASYNEQFF TGCGCCAGCAGCCAAATGATAGCATCCTACAATGAGCAGTTCTTC
TRBJ2-3 TRBV28 - CASSAPTDTQYF TGTGCCAGCAGTGCGCCCACAGATACGCAGTATTTT
TRBJ2-1 TRBV5-1 - CASSYNPLAPRDNEQFF TGCGCCAGCAGCTACAATCCGCTAGCTCCTCGCGACAATGAGCAGTTCTTC
TRBJ2-1 TRBV27 TRBD1 CASSPDRGQGLSFSYNEQFF TGTGCCAGCAGCCCTGACAGGGGGCAAGGACTATCCTTTTCCTACAATGAGCAGTTCTTC
TRBJ2-3 TRBV25-1 TRBD2 CASSLLARSTDTQYF TGTGCCAGCAGTCTACTAGCGCGAAGCACAGATACGCAGTATTTT
TRBJ2-1 TRBV5-1 - CASSLGQAQNEQFF TGCGCCAGCAGCTTGGGGCAGGCCCAGAATGAGCAGTTCTTC
TRBJ1-2 TRBV7-8 - CASSLVGGGGGGYTF TGTGCCAGCAGCTTAGTGGGCGGGGGGGGTGGTGGCTACACCTTC